This is a list of T cell receptor beta chains from one sample in a study of blood T cell repertoires in COVID-19. Data came from immunoSEQ multiplex PCR; TCRdb stores just in-frame clones and leaves some out. The repertoire holds approximately 300,000 clones, 86% seen once, with around 1.6% in the top ten. Sequencing was carried out using peripheral blood. These receptors were obtained from a woman aged 50 to 65 with acute or convalescent COVID-19. Both conserved end residues are part of each CDR3. Each record gives: CDR3 protein, CDR3 DNA, J gene, clone size, V gene, D gene. D genes are given only for firm matches. Clone size is given for some rows only: seen once, a few or many times, or a class if the clone is expanded.

CDR3aa: CSVSVSGTEQYF; CDR3nt: TGCAGCGTTTCTGTCTCGGGAACCGAGCAGTACTTC; j_gene: TRBJ2-7; abundance: .; v_gene: TRBV29-1; d_gene: .
CDR3aa: CAWSGTDSRIQYF; CDR3nt: TGTGCCTGGAGTGGGACGGACAGTCGAATACAGTATTTT; j_gene: TRBJ2-3; abundance: .; v_gene: TRBV30; d_gene: .
CDR3aa: CASSLSGRAFEQYF; CDR3nt: TGTGCCAGCAGCCTTAGCGGGAGGGCCTTCGAGCAGTACTTC; j_gene: TRBJ2-7; abundance: once; v_gene: TRBV3-1/TRBV3-2; d_gene: TRBD2
CDR3aa: CASSSSRGRGADTQYF; CDR3nt: TGTGCCAGCAGCTCGTCTCGCGGCCGGGGGGCAGATACGCAGTATTTT; j_gene: TRBJ2-3; abundance: .; v_gene: TRBV5-4; d_gene: TRBD2
CDR3aa: CASSKEGQGFSYEQYF; CDR3nt: TGTGCCAGCAGCAAAGAGGGACAGGGATTTTCCTACGAGCAGTACTTC; j_gene: TRBJ2-7; abundance: once; v_gene: TRBV21-1; d_gene: .
CDR3aa: CASSERGGWTEAFF; CDR3nt: TGTGCCAGCAGTGAAAGGGGGGGCTGGACTGAAGCTTTCTTT; j_gene: TRBJ1-1; abundance: .; v_gene: TRBV6-1; d_gene: .
CDR3aa: CASSQDVRVGYTIYF; CDR3nt: TGCGCCAGCAGCCAAGATGTCAGGGTTGGGTACACCATATATTTT; j_gene: TRBJ1-3; abundance: .; v_gene: TRBV4-3; d_gene: .
CDR3aa: CASSVEGLRGELFF; CDR3nt: TGTGCCAGCAGCGTAGAGGGGTTGCGCGGGGAGCTGTTTTTT; j_gene: TRBJ2-2; abundance: .; v_gene: TRBV9; d_gene: .
CDR3aa: CASGTEKNSPLHF; CDR3nt: TGTGCCAGCGGGACTGAGAAGAATTCACCCCTCCACTTT; j_gene: TRBJ1-6; abundance: once; v_gene: TRBV2; d_gene: .
CDR3aa: CASSDRGASSYNEQFF; CDR3nt: TGTGCCAGCAGCGACCGCGGGGCGAGCTCCTACAATGAGCAGTTCTTC; j_gene: TRBJ2-1; abundance: once; v_gene: TRBV3-1/TRBV3-2; d_gene: .
CDR3aa: CSVESGGTPDTQYF; CDR3nt: TGCAGCGTTGAATCAGGGGGGACGCCAGATACGCAGTATTTT; j_gene: TRBJ2-3; abundance: few; v_gene: TRBV29-1; d_gene: .
CDR3aa: CASGYTGDTEAFF; CDR3nt: TGTGCCAGCGGGTATACAGGGGACACTGAAGCTTTCTTT; j_gene: TRBJ1-1; abundance: .; v_gene: TRBV7-9; d_gene: TRBD1
CDR3aa: CASRKQGASAEKLFF; CDR3nt: TGTGCCAGCAGAAAACAGGGGGCGTCGGCAGAAAAACTGTTTTTT; j_gene: TRBJ1-4; abundance: .; v_gene: TRBV5-4; d_gene: TRBD1
CDR3aa: CASSVGQYISSTDTQYF; CDR3nt: TGTGCCAGCAGCGTAGGACAGTATATTTCTAGCACAGATACGCAGTATTTT; j_gene: TRBJ2-3; abundance: .; v_gene: TRBV9; d_gene: .
CDR3aa: CASSDEGRELEAFF; CDR3nt: TGTGCCAGCAGTGACGAGGGGCGGGAACTAGAAGCTTTCTTT; j_gene: TRBJ1-1; abundance: once; v_gene: TRBV2; d_gene: .
CDR3aa: CAISDPDTEAFF; CDR3nt: TGTGCCATCAGTGACCCTGACACTGAAGCTTTCTTT; j_gene: TRBJ1-1; abundance: .; v_gene: TRBV10-3; d_gene: .
CDR3aa: CASRPSGSDEQYF; CDR3nt: TGTGCCAGCAGACCCAGCGGGAGCGACGAGCAGTACTTC; j_gene: TRBJ2-7; abundance: .; v_gene: TRBV6-5; d_gene: TRBD2
CDR3aa: CASSSTGGDEKLFF; CDR3nt: TGTGCCAGCAGTTCGACAGGGGGAGATGAAAAACTGTTTTTT; j_gene: TRBJ1-4; abundance: .; v_gene: TRBV5-8; d_gene: TRBD1
CDR3aa: CASSLERTTDTQYF; CDR3nt: TGCGCCAGCAGCTTGGAGCGGACCACAGATACGCAGTATTTT; j_gene: TRBJ2-3; abundance: once; v_gene: TRBV5-1; d_gene: .
CDR3aa: CATSRGGQQYEQYF; CDR3nt: TGTGCCACCAGCAGAGGGGGACAGCAGTACGAGCAGTACTTC; j_gene: TRBJ2-7; abundance: .; v_gene: TRBV15; d_gene: TRBD1
CDR3aa: CSGQGRSLDGETQYF; CDR3nt: TGCAGCGGACAGGGTCGGTCCCTCGACGGGGAGACCCAGTACTTC; j_gene: TRBJ2-5; abundance: .; v_gene: TRBV29-1; d_gene: TRBD1
CDR3aa: CASTEPSADTQYF; CDR3nt: TGTGCCAGCACTGAACCCTCGGCAGATACGCAGTATTTT; j_gene: TRBJ2-3; abundance: few; v_gene: TRBV28; d_gene: .
CDR3aa: CASSPGLVSTDTQYF; CDR3nt: TGTGCCAGCAGTCCAGGACTAGTTAGCACAGATACGCAGTATTTT; j_gene: TRBJ2-3; abundance: once; v_gene: TRBV7-6; d_gene: TRBD2
CDR3aa: CASSVGVIEDQPQHF; CDR3nt: TGTGCCAGCAGCGTAGGGGTGATAGAGGATCAGCCCCAGCATTTT; j_gene: TRBJ1-5; abundance: few; v_gene: TRBV9; d_gene: .
CDR3aa: CATSAAGNTIYF; CDR3nt: TGTGCCACCAGTGCGGCTGGAAACACCATATATTTT; j_gene: TRBJ1-3; abundance: .; v_gene: TRBV24-1; d_gene: .
CDR3aa: CASSSRQAPTEAFF; CDR3nt: TGTGCCAGCAGTTCCCGACAGGCACCCACTGAAGCTTTCTTT; j_gene: TRBJ1-1; abundance: .; v_gene: TRBV7-2; d_gene: .
CDR3aa: CASSSRGTTEQYF; CDR3nt: TGTGCCAGCAGCTCCCGGGGGACGACCGAGCAGTACTTC; j_gene: TRBJ2-7; abundance: .; v_gene: TRBV7-8; d_gene: .
CDR3aa: CASSLVSLWTDANEKLFF; CDR3nt: TGTGCCAGCAGCTTAGTGTCCCTTTGGACAGACGCTAATGAAAAACTGTTTTTT; j_gene: TRBJ1-4; abundance: .; v_gene: TRBV7-9; d_gene: .